This is a list of T cell receptor beta chains from one sample in a study of cytomegalovirus exposure and HLA in healthy donors. Clones were sequenced by immunoSEQ multiplex PCR, and TCRdb holds only the in-frame ones, with some missing. The sample records 150,000 to 200,000 clones, 87% being singletons. The material sequenced was PBMCs. Receptor source: a girl in the first two years of life in good health and CMV-seronegative. Each CDR3 is given with its conserved first and last residue. A D gene is named only where the DNA matches it firmly. Not every row has a clone size; where given, it reads once, few, many or a size class.

j_call d_call v_call clone_size cdr3_nt cdr3_aa
TRBJ1-2 - TRBV21-1 - TGTGCCAGCACCTTTCGACAGTTCTATGGCTACACCTTC CASTFRQFYGYTF
TRBJ2-5 - TRBV7-6 - TGTGCCAGCAGCTTAGCGCTAATTAGAAGCCGCCTCCAAGAGACCCAGTACTTC CASSLALIRSRLQETQYF
TRBJ1-2 - TRBV6-5 - TGTGCCAGTCCGGTAGCCTATGGCTACACCTTC CASPVAYGYTF
TRBJ2-1 TRBD2 TRBV2 - TGTGCCAGCAGACTAGCGGGAGCTGAGCAGTTCTTC CASRLAGAEQFF
TRBJ2-3 - TRBV7-2 - TGTGCCAGCAGCTTGGGGGCCGCCGATACGCAGTATTTT CASSLGAADTQYF
TRBJ2-7 - TRBV7-6 - TGTGCCAGCAGCTTAGCGGGCCGAATCTACGAGCAGTACTTC CASSLAGRIYEQYF
TRBJ2-1 - TRBV2 - TGTGCCAGCTCAGAGATCACAAGCGCCGATGAGCAGTTCTTC CASSEITSADEQFF
TRBJ1-1 - TRBV7-2 - TGTGCCAGCAGCTCGGCGGAGCGGAATGAAGCTTTCTTT CASSSAERNEAFF
TRBJ2-3 TRBD2 TRBV7-2 - TGTGCCAGCAGCTTATTCGGCGGGAGAGCAGATACGCAGTATTTT CASSLFGGRADTQYF
TRBJ2-2 - TRBV6-1 - TGTGCCAGCAGTGTTCGGGTCGGGGAGCTGTTTTTT CASSVRVGELFF
TRBJ1-2 - TRBV27 - TGTGCCAGCAGCGAAGCTGGGCTCTATGGCTACACCTTC CASSEAGLYGYTF
TRBJ2-5 TRBD2 TRBV30 - TGTGCCTGGAGCCTGGGGGGGTTTTTGGAGACCCAGTACTTC CAWSLGGFLETQYF
TRBJ1-3 - TRBV4-1 - TGCGCCAGCAGCCAAGATTTTACCCCATCCACCTTCGTGACAAGGATTGGAAACACCATATATTTT CASSQDFTPSTFVTRIGNTIYF
TRBJ1-4 - TRBV7-2 once TGTGCCAGCAGTCCTCAGGGTGGCGGAAATGAAAAACTGTTTTTT CASSPQGGGNEKLFF
TRBJ1-1 - TRBV6-6 - TGTGCCAGCAGGGGGCTTTCTCAAACTGAAGCTTTCTTT CASRGLSQTEAFF
TRBJ1-1 TRBD1 TRBV6-1 - TGTGCCAGCAGGGTAGACAGGGACAGCACTGAAGCTTTCTTT CASRVDRDSTEAFF
TRBJ2-7 TRBD1 TRBV9 - TGTGCCAGCAGTAAACAGGGGTTCTCCTACGAGCAGTACTTC CASSKQGFSYEQYF
TRBJ2-3 - TRBV9 - TGTGCCAGCAGCGTACTCAGTAGGGGCCGCACAGATACGCAGTATTTT CASSVLSRGRTDTQYF
TRBJ2-3 TRBD2 TRBV6-1 - TGTGCCAGCCGGGCTAGCGGGCCCACAGATACGCAGTATTTT CASRASGPTDTQYF
TRBJ2-7 TRBD1 TRBV5-6 - TGTGCCAGCAGCGACAGGGGCCCGCAGTACTTC CASSDRGPQYF
TRBJ1-3 - TRBV7-9 - TGTGCCAGCAGCCATGACCAAGGGAGCTCTGGAAACACCATATATTTT CASSHDQGSSGNTIYF
TRBJ1-2 - TRBV4-1 - TGCGCCAGCAGCCAAAACAGGGTTGGCTATGGCTACACCTTC CASSQNRVGYGYTF
TRBJ1-2 - TRBV9 - TGTGCCAGCAGCGTAGGGGGGCAAGGCTACACCTTC CASSVGGQGYTF
TRBJ2-1 - TRBV4-1 - TGCGCCAGCAGCCAAGGGGCGAACGGCGGGGGACATACCAATGAGCAGTTCTTC CASSQGANGGGHTNEQFF
TRBJ2-7 TRBD2 TRBV11-2 - TGTGCCAGCAGCTTAGATCATACTAGCGGGATTATGCACGAGCAGTACTTC CASSLDHTSGIMHEQYF
TRBJ2-1 TRBD2 TRBV30 few TGTGCCTGGAGTTGGAGAGGGCTAGCGGGGAACAATGAGCAGTTCTTC CAWSWRGLAGNNEQFF
TRBJ1-1 - TRBV7-3 - TGTGCCAGCAGCCCGAGTGGAGGGGATGATGAAGCTTTCTTT CASSPSGGDDEAFF
TRBJ1-2 - TRBV9 - TGTGCCAGCAGCGTAGGGGGGGACTACACCTTC CASSVGGDYTF
TRBJ1-2 - TRBV2 once TGTGCCAGCAGTGAAGCGACAGATAACTATGGCTACACCTTC CASSEATDNYGYTF
TRBJ1-2 TRBD1 TRBV4-1 - TGCGCCAGCAGCCAACCCACAGGGGCAGGCGGCTACACCTTC CASSQPTGAGGYTF
TRBJ2-7 TRBD2 TRBV19 - TGTGCCAGTAGTGTAGCGGGGGGGCGATCCTACGAGCAGTACTTC CASSVAGGRSYEQYF
TRBJ2-7 - TRBV7-2 - TGTGCCAGCAGCTTAACGGGAGTAGTCCCCTACGAGCAGTACTTC CASSLTGVVPYEQYF
TRBJ2-3 - TRBV30 - TGTGCCTGGAGTGTACTCGGGAGCGTAGATACGCAGTATTTT CAWSVLGSVDTQYF
TRBJ2-3 TRBD2 TRBV13 - TGTGCCAGCAGCAACGGACTAGCGGGGGCCCGACGCACAGATACGCAGTATTTT CASSNGLAGARRTDTQYF
TRBJ1-6 TRBD1 TRBV2 - TGTGCCAGCAGTGGACAGGGGAGATCACCCCTCCACTTT CASSGQGRSPLHF
TRBJ2-7 TRBD2 TRBV5-6 - TGTGCCAGCAGCTTGCCGGCAAGCGGGAGGGCAACCTACGAGCAGTACTTC CASSLPASGRATYEQYF
TRBJ1-4 - TRBV4-2 few TGTGCCAGCAGCCAAGATCTTGTGGGGAGGGGTGAAAAACTGTTTTTT CASSQDLVGRGEKLFF
TRBJ2-2 TRBD2 TRBV7-3 - TGTGCCAGCAGCTTAACTAGCGGGGCAAACACCGGGGAGCTGTTTTTT CASSLTSGANTGELFF
TRBJ1-1 - TRBV5-1 - TGCGCCAGCAGCCCTTCTCTTCAGGGAATGTCTGAAGCTTTCTTT CASSPSLQGMSEAFF
TRBJ2-3 - TRBV21-1 few TGTGCCAGCAGCCCAGACAGGGGGGTCACAGATACGCAGTATTTT CASSPDRGVTDTQYF
TRBJ1-5 TRBD1 TRBV12-5 - TGTGCTAGTGGTTTGGTATCAGGGTTAGGGGGCAAGGTCAATCAGCCCCAGCATTTT CASGLVSGLGGKVNQPQHF
TRBJ1-1 TRBD1 TRBV6-1 - TGTGCCAGCAAGACAGGGAGTGACCTAAACACTGAAGCTTTCTTT CASKTGSDLNTEAFF
TRBJ1-2 - TRBV20-1 - TGCAGTGCTATCCACAGAAGTGGCTACACCTTC CSAIHRSGYTF
TRBJ2-2 - TRBV19 - TGTGCCAGTAACGGACGCGACAGAATCGGCGTAAAGTACACCGGGGAGCTGTTTTTT CASNGRDRIGVKYTGELFF
TRBJ2-5 - TRBV11-2 - TGTGCCAGCAGCCGGGGTGCTAGCCTGGAGACCCAGTACTTC CASSRGASLETQYF
TRBJ1-2 TRBD1 TRBV9 - TGTGCCAGCAGCGAAGACAGGGGAACGGACTATGGCTACACCTTC CASSEDRGTDYGYTF
TRBJ2-7 TRBD1 TRBV29-1 - TGCAGCGTTGGTGGGACAGTATACGAGCAGTACTTC CSVGGTVYEQYF
TRBJ1-4 - TRBV29-1 - TGCAGCGTTGGGGGCAGGGGCTCCACAACTAATGAAAAACTGTTTTTT CSVGGRGSTTNEKLFF
TRBJ2-7 - TRBV11-1 - TGTGCCAGCGGATCACCAGCGGGTTCCGCCTATGAGCAGTACTTC CASGSPAGSAYEQYF
TRBJ2-7 - TRBV30 - TGTGCCTGGGGGTTAGGGGGCTACGAGCAGTACTTC CAWGLGGYEQYF
TRBJ1-3 - TRBV7-3 - TGTGCCAGCAGCTCTACGGGCTCTGGAAACACCATATATTTT CASSSTGSGNTIYF
TRBJ2-3 TRBD2 TRBV9 - TGTGCCAGCAGCGTTTGGCCGCTTCCCCCCCCCGGCATTAGCGGGAGGGCAAGCACAGATACGCAGTATTTT CASSVWPLPPPGISGRASTDTQYF
TRBJ1-1 - TRBV5-5 - TGTGCCAGCAGCTTCGGTGGGCCGACGAACACTGAAGCTTTCTTT CASSFGGPTNTEAFF
TRBJ2-1 - TRBV27 once TGTGCCAGCAGTTTTCGAGACAATGAGCAGTTCTTC CASSFRDNEQFF